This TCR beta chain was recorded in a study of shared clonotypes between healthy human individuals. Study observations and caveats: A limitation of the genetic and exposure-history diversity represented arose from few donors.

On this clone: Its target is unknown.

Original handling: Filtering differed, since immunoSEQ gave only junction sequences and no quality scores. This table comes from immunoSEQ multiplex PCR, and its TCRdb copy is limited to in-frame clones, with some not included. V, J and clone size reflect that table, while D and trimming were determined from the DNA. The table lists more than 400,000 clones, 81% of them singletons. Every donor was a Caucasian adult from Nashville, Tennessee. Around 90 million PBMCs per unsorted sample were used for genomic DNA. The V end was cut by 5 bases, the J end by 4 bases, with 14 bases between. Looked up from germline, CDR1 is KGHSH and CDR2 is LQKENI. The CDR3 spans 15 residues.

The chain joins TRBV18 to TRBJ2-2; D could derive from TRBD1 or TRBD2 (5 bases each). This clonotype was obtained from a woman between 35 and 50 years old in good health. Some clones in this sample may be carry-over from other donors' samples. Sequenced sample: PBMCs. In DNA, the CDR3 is TGTGCCAGCTCAGCACAGGTTGCGGGCACCGGGGAGCTGTTTTTT. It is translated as CASSAQVAGTGELFF.